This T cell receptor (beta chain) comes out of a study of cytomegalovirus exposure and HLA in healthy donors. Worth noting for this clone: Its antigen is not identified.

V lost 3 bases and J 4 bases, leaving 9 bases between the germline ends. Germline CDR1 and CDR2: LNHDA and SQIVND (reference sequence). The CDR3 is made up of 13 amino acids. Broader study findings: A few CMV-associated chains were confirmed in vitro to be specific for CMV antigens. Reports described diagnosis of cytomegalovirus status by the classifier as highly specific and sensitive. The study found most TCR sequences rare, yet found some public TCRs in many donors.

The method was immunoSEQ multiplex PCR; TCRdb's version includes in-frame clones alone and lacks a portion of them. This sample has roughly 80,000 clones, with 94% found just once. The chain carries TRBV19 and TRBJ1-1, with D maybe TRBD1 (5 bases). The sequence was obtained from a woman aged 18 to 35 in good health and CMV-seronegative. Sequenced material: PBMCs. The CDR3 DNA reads TGTGCCAGTAGTATGCAGGGTGGCACTGAAGCTTTCTTT. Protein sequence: CASSMQGGTEAFF.